This T cell receptor beta chain was sequenced for a study of CD8+ T cells in alopecia areata. Study outcomes and limitations: Affected scalp, especially in alopecia totalis/universalis, had a higher clonality than normal scalp did.

Following extraction, RNA underwent reverse transcription to cDNA, which served as the sequencing template. The data were produced by immunoSEQ multiplex PCR, yet TCRdb's version contains in-frame clones alone and is incomplete. Listed for the sample are under 350,000 clones, none seen a single time. A panel of CD4, CD8alpha, NKG2D, NKG2ACE and other markers served to sort pooled cutaneous lymph node cells. Per the germline V gene, CDR1 is LGHNA and CDR2 is YNLKQL (reference sequence). V lost 1 base and J lost 0, with 7 bases in between. There are 15 residues in the CDR3. A note on this clone: What it recognizes is unknown. Genes and germline are mouse. The read terminates 4 residues ahead of where the CDR3 ends, so the germline J gene completes it.

The TCR originated in a C3H/HeJ mouse with alopecia areata. Mouse strain MHC haplotype: H2-k. The sequenced sample was CD4+ T cells sorted from a lymph node. J is TRBJ2-1 and V is TRBV5; D gene uncertain. CDR3 residues: CASSQVWLNYAEQFF. The CDR3 bases that were read are TGTGCCAGCAGCCAAGTCTGGCTTAACTATGCT.